A selection of T cell receptor beta chains follows, all from one sample in a study of early T cells in non-severe SARS-CoV-2 infection. A single record per CDR3 protein comes from TCRdb applying MiXCR to the 5' RACE reads. The table lists about 66,000 distinct CDR3 sequences, roughly 9% of them singletons. Sequencing used whole blood. The receptors were sampled from an adult who was a healthcare worker with PCR-confirmed SARS-CoV-2 infection or an uninfected control (not recorded which). The CDR3 runs from the conserved cysteine through the conserved F or W. D genes are given only for firm matches. Clone size is shown for a subset of rows, as once, few, many or a class of expanded clone.

TRBD2	TRBV7-2	-	TRBJ2-1	TGTGCCAGCGGCGTTGCTAGCGGGAGGGCCGGGTACAATGAGCAGTTCTTC	CASGVASGRAGYNEQFF
TRBD2	TRBV2	-	TRBJ2-3	TGTGCCAGCAGGGGGACTAGCGGGAGGTCCGGAGATACGCAGTATTTT	CASRGTSGRSGDTQYF
TRBD2	TRBV29-1	-	TRBJ2-2	TGCAGTGCAACTCCGGGACTAGGTCACGGGGAGCTGTTTTTT	CSATPGLGHGELFF
TRBD1	TRBV7-9	few	TRBJ2-3	TGTGCCAGCAGCTTAACCAGGGGGCAAACAGATACGCAGTATTTT	CASSLTRGQTDTQYF
TRBD2	TRBV7-3	many	TRBJ2-6	TGTGCCAGCAGACTAAGCGGGACTGGGGCCAACGTCCTGACTTTC	CASRLSGTGANVLTF
-	TRBV28	-	TRBJ2-7	TGTGCCAGCAGGGTTGGCGGGTCAACCTACGAGCAGTACTTC	CASRVGGSTYEQYF
TRBD2	TRBV4-2	many	TRBJ2-3	TGTGCCAGCAGCCGGCCCCCGGGGCGGGAGGGACTCGCGGATACGCAGTATTTT	CASSRPPGREGLADTQYF
-	TRBV20-1	-	TRBJ1-2	TGCAGTGCGGGGGATGGGATCTCTGGCTACACCTTC	CSAGDGISGYTF
-	TRBV18	few	TRBJ2-5	TGTGCCAGCTCACCACCGTCCGCGGGGGCGACCCAGTACTTC	CASSPPSAGATQYF
-	TRBV5-4	-	TRBJ2-5	TGTGCCAGCAGCTTGAAGGGCAGCCAAGAGACCCAGTACTTC	CASSLKGSQETQYF
-	TRBV6-5	many	TRBJ2-2	TGTGCCAGCAGTTACGGAGGATACACCGGGGAGCTGTTTTTT	CASSYGGYTGELFF
TRBD1	TRBV20-1	many	TRBJ1-5	TGCAGTGCTCTACAGGGGATAGGCCAGCCCCAGCATTTT	CSALQGIGQPQHF
-	TRBV7-8	few	TRBJ2-1	TGTGCCAGCAGCCCCGCACCCTACAATGAGCAGTTCTTC	CASSPAPYNEQFF
-	TRBV24-1	few	TRBJ2-1	TGTGCCACCAGTGATTTGCCTCTACTCGGACGAGGTGAGCAGTTCTTC	CATSDLPLLGRGEQFF
-	TRBV9	many	TRBJ2-1	TGTGCCAGCAGCCCGACAGAGAGCTCCTACAATGAGCAGTTCTTC	CASSPTESSYNEQFF
TRBD1	TRBV7-9	many	TRBJ2-6	TGTGCCAGCAGCCCGGGACAGAGAAACAACGTCCTGACTTTC	CASSPGQRNNVLTF
-	TRBV7-6	-	TRBJ2-5	TGTGCCAGCAGCTTAGGACAGGTTCAAGAGACCCAGTACTTC	CASSLGQVQETQYF
-	TRBV20-1	-	TRBJ2-3	TGCAGTGCCAGGGTACGAGAAGATACGCAGTATTTT	CSARVREDTQYF
TRBD1	TRBV25-1	few	TRBJ2-3	TGTGCCAGCAGTTATCGACAGGGGACGATCGATACGCAGTATTTT	CASSYRQGTIDTQYF
TRBD1	TRBV20-1	many	TRBJ2-5	TGCAGTGCTAGCGGCACAGGGGGTCAAGAGACCCAGTACTTC	CSASGTGGQETQYF
-	TRBV4-2	few	TRBJ2-1	TGTGCCAGCAGCCAAAGGGGGGGCGCCGGAAACAATGAGCAGTTCTTC	CASSQRGGAGNNEQFF
-	TRBV4-1	few	TRBJ1-5	TGCGCCAGCAGCCAAGATAAGCCAGACCAGAATCAGCCCCAGCATTTT	CASSQDKPDQNQPQHF
-	TRBV7-6	-	TRBJ1-2	TGTGCCAGCAGCTTAGCGAGCGGGGGTGGCTACACCTTC	CASSLASGGGYTF
TRBD2	TRBV7-6	many	TRBJ2-7	TGTGCCAGCAGTTTCGGGACTAGCGGGTACGAGCAGTACTTC	CASSFGTSGYEQYF
-	TRBV5-1	many	TRBJ2-7	TGCGCCAGCAGCTTGGCCGAGTTTGGGATCCCCGCCTACGAGCAGTACTTC	CASSLAEFGIPAYEQYF
-	TRBV5-1	many	TRBJ2-7	TGCGCCAGCAGCACGACCCCGGGGGCTTCCTACGAGCAGTACTTC	CASSTTPGASYEQYF
-	TRBV7-3	-	TRBJ2-5	TGTGCCAGCAGCGCCGGAAGCGGGGAGACCCAGTACTTC	CASSAGSGETQYF
-	TRBV9	-	TRBJ2-1	TGTGCCAGCAGCGTAGCGTGGGCCTACAATGAGCAGTTCTTC	CASSVAWAYNEQFF
TRBD2	TRBV4-2	many	TRBJ2-1	TGTGCCAGCAGCTCTATAATGGCGGGGGGCGGTGGGAATGAGCAGTTCTTC	CASSSIMAGGGGNEQFF
TRBD1	TRBV5-6	many	TRBJ2-7	TGTGCCAGCAGCTTGGTCCCGGACAGGGGGAGCGAGCAGTACTTC	CASSLVPDRGSEQYF
-	TRBV20-1	-	TRBJ2-5	TGCAGTGCTAGAGACTCCGGGTTTCAAGAGACCCAGTACTTC	CSARDSGFQETQYF
TRBD2	TRBV24-1	many	TRBJ2-1	TGTGCCACCAGTGATTTGCCCAGGGGACTAGCGGGAGGGCTTTACAATGAGCAGTTCTTC	CATSDLPRGLAGGLYNEQFF
TRBD1	TRBV3-1	-	TRBJ2-7	TGTGCCAGCAGCCTTGCCGGGACAGGACTCTACGAGCAGTACTTC	CASSLAGTGLYEQYF
-	TRBV12-3/TRBV12-4	-	TRBJ2-7	TGTGCCAGCAGCCCTACCTCCTTCGGACAGCTTTACTACGAGCAGTACTTC	CASSPTSFGQLYYEQYF
-	TRBV12-3/TRBV12-4	many	TRBJ1-5	TGTGCCAGCAGCGGGGAGAATAGCAATCAGCCCCAGCATTTT	CASSGENSNQPQHF
TRBD1	TRBV29-1	-	TRBJ2-4	TGCAGCGTTGTCGAGACAGGGGACATTCAGTACTTC	CSVVETGDIQYF
TRBD2	TRBV28	many	TRBJ2-1	TGTGCCAGCAGCAGCCTAGCGGGAGGGAGCGATGAGCAGTTCTTC	CASSSLAGGSDEQFF
TRBD2	TRBV2	few	TRBJ2-2	TGTGCCAGCAGTGCTCTAGCGGGAGACACCGGGGAGCTGTTTTTT	CASSALAGDTGELFF
-	TRBV5-4	few	TRBJ2-1	TGTGCCAGCAGCTTGGAGAGGGCCCTCAGCTCCTACAATGAGCAGTTCTTC	CASSLERALSSYNEQFF
-	TRBV10-2	few	TRBJ2-2	TGCGCCAGCGGGGCAGGACGTCTAATCGGGGAGCTGTTTTTT	CASGAGRLIGELFF
-	TRBV29-1	-	TRBJ2-7	TGCAGCGTTGCAGAAGGTCCCTACGAGCAGTACTTC	CSVAEGPYEQYF
TRBD2	TRBV5-1	few	TRBJ2-7	TGCGCCAGCACACTTGGGGGGACTAGCTCCTACGAGCAGTACTTC	CASTLGGTSSYEQYF
TRBD1	TRBV28	few	TRBJ2-5	TGTGCCAGCAGTTACGAAACAGGGGGTAGGAAGACCCAGTACTTC	CASSYETGGRKTQYF
TRBD2	TRBV7-9	few	TRBJ2-1	TGTGCCAGCAGCTTGTCTCCCGGGACTACCTACAATGAGCAGTTCTTC	CASSLSPGTTYNEQFF
TRBD1	TRBV5-6	-	TRBJ2-1	TGTGCCAGCAGCTTCGGACAGGGAAGTTACAATGAGCAGTTCTTC	CASSFGQGSYNEQFF
-	TRBV20-1	few	TRBJ2-5	TGCAGTGCTAGAGGCCCGCAGACGTATGTAGGGGAAGAGACCCAGTACTTC	CSARGPQTYVGEETQYF
-	TRBV7-6	-	TRBJ1-3	TGTGCCAGCAGCTTCAGTTCAGGCGTCTCTGGAAACACCATATATTTT	CASSFSSGVSGNTIYF
-	TRBV20-1	many	TRBJ1-6	TGCAGTGCTACAGGGACTCAAAATTCACCCCTCCACTTT	CSATGTQNSPLHF